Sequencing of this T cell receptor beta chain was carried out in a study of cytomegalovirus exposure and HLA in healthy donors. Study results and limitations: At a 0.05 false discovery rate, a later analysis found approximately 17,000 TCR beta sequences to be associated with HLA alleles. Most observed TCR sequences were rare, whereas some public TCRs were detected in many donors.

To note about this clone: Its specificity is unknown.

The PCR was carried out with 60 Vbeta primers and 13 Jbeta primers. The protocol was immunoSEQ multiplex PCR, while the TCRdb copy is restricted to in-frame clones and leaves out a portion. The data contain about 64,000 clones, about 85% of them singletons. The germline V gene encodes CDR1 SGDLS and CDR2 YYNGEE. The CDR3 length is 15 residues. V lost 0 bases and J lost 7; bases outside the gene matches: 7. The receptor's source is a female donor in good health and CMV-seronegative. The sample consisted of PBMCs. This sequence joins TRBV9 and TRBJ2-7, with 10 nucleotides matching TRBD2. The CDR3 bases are TGTGCCAGCAGCGTAGGGCTAGCGGGAGCCGGGGAGCAGTACTTC. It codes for CASSVGLAGAGEQYF.